One sample yielded the 27 T cell receptor beta chains listed below, sequenced in a study of cytomegalovirus exposure and HLA in healthy donors. Use of 60 Vbeta and 13 Jbeta primers characterized the PCR. Clones were read by immunoSEQ multiplex PCR, and TCRdb kept only the in-frame ones, dropping some. The repertoire has roughly 130,000 clones, roughly 80% of them found once; the top ten carry 1%. Material for sequencing was PBMCs. Every receptor here comes from a man between 40 and 49 years old in good health and CMV-seronegative.

This chain uses TRBV19 with TRBJ1-1, with D perhaps matching TRBD1 (5 bases). CDR1 LNHDA and CDR2 SQIVND come from the germline V gene (reference sequence). The CDR3 sequence is 17 residues long. Trimming cost V 4 bases and J 1 base, with 19 bases left between them. The DNA for the CDR3 is TGTGCCAGTAGTACCCCATGGTGGGGGGACTCGAACACTGAAGCTTTCTTT. Amino acid sequence: CASSTPWWGDSNTEAFF.

V gene TRBV5-6 combines with J gene TRBJ2-3; possible D gene TRBD2, 5 bases. Trimming stripped 0 bases from V and 4 bases from J, with 15 bases between. The length of the CDR3 is 16 residues. Per germline, CDR1 SGHDT and CDR2 YYEEEE. CDR3 sequence (DNA): TGTGCCAGCAGCTTGGATCGAGCGAAGGGAGCAGATACGCAGTATTTT. This translates into CASSLDRAKGADTQYF.

The V and J genes are TRBV7-8 and TRBJ2-5; tentative D call: TRBD2 (6 bases). V was clipped by 6 bases and J by 5 bases, with 13 bases between them. Germline values: CDR1 SGHVS, CDR2 FQNEAQ. This CDR3 is 13 amino acids long. CDR3 coding DNA: TGTGCCAGCAGGGGGTGGCGGGGTGAGACCCAGTACTTC. Residues: CASRGWRGETQYF. The full variable domain, in which reference TRBV7-8 and TRBJ2-5 provide the parts outside the CDR3, is GAGVSQSPRYKVAKRGQDVALRCDPISGHVSLFWYQQALGQGPEFLTYFQNEAQLDKSGLPSDRFFAERPEGSVSTLKIQRTQQEDSAVYLCASRGWRGETQYFGPGTRLLVL.

The V gene is TRBV7-8, the J gene TRBJ1-1; D perhaps matches TRBD1 (5 bases). V was shortened by 1 base and J by 4 bases, with 13 bases between the two germline ends. From germline, CDR1 is SGHVS and CDR2 FQNEAQ. CDR3 length: 15 residues. CDR3 nucleotide sequence: TGTGCCAGCAGCTTAGGCCCGGGGGAAAGCACTGAAGCTTTCTTT. It is translated as CASSLGPGESTEAFF.

This clone was found a few times. The chain has TRBV6-5 and TRBJ2-3; 9 bases agree with TRBD2. CDR3 size: 15 residues. Germline V gene data show CDR1 as MNHEY and CDR2 as SVGAGI. The V segment lost 6 bases and the J segment 0 bases; nucleotides outside the gene matches: 4. This CDR3 reads CASSIAGASTDTQYF. As DNA, the CDR3 is TGTGCCAGCAGCATAGCGGGAGCTAGCACAGATACGCAGTATTTT.

V is TRBV29-1 and J is TRBJ2-1; a possible D gene is TRBD2 (6 bases). Trimming took off 4 bases at V and 8 bases at J, with 15 bases between the two ends. This CDR3 comprises 13 residues. Germline CDR1 reads SQVTM; CDR2 reads ANQGSEA. CDR3 protein: CSVGGVRNHEQFF. Here the CDR3 DNA reads TGCAGCGTTGGGGGGGTTAGGAACCATGAGCAGTTCTTC.

This clone was counted only a few times. The chain employs TRBV27 and TRBJ2-7, with D hard to call. V was trimmed by 6 bases and J by 0 bases, leaving 15 bases between them. CDR1 and CDR2 (germline): MNHEY, SMNVEV (reference sequence). The CDR3 contains 15 residues. CDR3 sequence: CASSRRGPLSYEQYF. CDR3 nucleotide sequence: TGTGCCAGCAGCCGCCGTGGTCCACTCTCCTACGAGCAGTACTTC.

The genes are TRBV28 and TRBJ1-2, with 9 bases identical to TRBD1. The CDR3 has 13 residues. The V gene's germline CDR1 is MDHEN and CDR2 SYDVKM. V dropped 4 bases and J dropped 6; count of bases not matched to a gene: 3. This CDR3 reads CASSWTGEDGYTF. In DNA, the CDR3 is TGTGCCAGCAGTTGGACAGGGGAGGATGGCTACACCTTC.

This chain uses TRBV28 with TRBJ1-2, with 7 bases lining up with TRBD1. The CDR3 loop spans 14 amino acids. Trimming took 3 bases from V and 8 from J; bases not matched to a gene: 9. Germline CDR1 reads MDHEN; CDR2 reads SYDVKM. DNA of the CDR3: TGTGCCAGCAGTTTGCCCGACAGGGTAAAAGGCTACACCTTC. Amino acid sequence: CASSLPDRVKGYTF.

The chain links TRBV19 to TRBJ2-7; 9 bases are shared with TRBD1. The V segment lost 5 bases and the J segment 2 bases; nucleotides outside the gene matches: 4. The CDR3 consists of 14 residues. The germline V gene encodes CDR1 LNHDA and CDR2 SQIVND (reference sequence). The CDR3 region is CASSLTGGAYEQYF. The DNA for the CDR3 is TGTGCCAGTAGTTTGACAGGGGGTGCCTACGAGCAGTACTTC.

Comment on this clone: Other DNA sequences in this sample translate to the same CDR3. The chain joins TRBV2 to TRBJ2-5; D not certain. The CDR3 runs 11 residues. Trimming shortened V by 4 bases and J by 2 bases, and 2 bases separated the two germline ends. Germline lookup yields CDR1 SNHLY and CDR2 FYNNEI. CDR3 in amino acids: CASSAQETQYF. CDR3 nucleotide sequence: TGTGCCAGCAGTGCACAAGAGACCCAGTACTTC.

This clone turned up a few times. The chain joins TRBV7-9 to TRBJ2-3; a weak D match, TRBD2 (7 bases). Germline CDR1 SEHNR, CDR2 FQNEAQ (reference sequence). Trimming removed 2 bases from V and 1 base from J, with 13 bases in between. This CDR3 is built from 16 residues. CDR3 residues: CASSLSGGPRTDTQYF. The CDR3 region has the DNA TGTGCCAGCAGCTTATCGGGGGGCCCCCGCACAGATACGCAGTATTTT.

The CDR3 sequence: CAWSVRSGVYGYTF. The CDR3 DNA follows: TGTGCCTGGAGTGTACGTTCAGGGGTTTATGGCTACACCTTC. This chain uses TRBV30 with TRBJ1-2; the D gene is possibly TRBD1 (6 bases). Germline V gives CDR1 GTSNPN, CDR2 SVGIG (reference sequence). V lost 0 bases, J lost 5 bases, and 13 bases lay in between. The CDR3 loop spans 14 amino acids.

V and J are TRBV5-4 and TRBJ1-2; D possibly corresponds to TRBD1 (5 bases). Trimming left V 0 bases short and J 4 bases short, with 10 bases between. The CDR3 is 14 residues long. CDR1 and CDR2 from the germline V gene are SGHNT and YYREEE (reference sequence). The CDR3 nucleotides read TGTGCCAGCAGCTTGGACCAGGGCGTCTATGGCTACACCTTC. This gives the protein CASSLDQGVYGYTF.

The chain joins TRBV30 to TRBJ2-7; 7 nucleotides line up with TRBD1. The length of the CDR3 is 13 residues. Germline assignment: CDR1 GTSNPN and CDR2 SVGIG (reference sequence). J gave up 7 bases and V 3 bases, and 9 bases lay outside the gene matches. CDR3 protein: CAWSRDRTGEQYF. For the CDR3, the DNA is TGTGCCTGGAGCCGGGACAGAACGGGTGAGCAGTACTTC.

The V and J genes are TRBV6-6 and TRBJ2-2; D perhaps matches TRBD2 (5 bases). Germline V gene lookup returns CDR1 MNHNY and CDR2 SVGAGI (reference sequence). This CDR3 is 15 amino acids long. V shed 5 bases and J shed 2 bases, with 12 bases lying between them. CDR3 protein: CASSLQRTNTGELFF. The CDR3 nucleotides read TGTGCCAGCAGTCTCCAGCGGACCAACACCGGGGAGCTGTTTTTT.

This clone occurred once. This rearrangement joins TRBV10-3 to TRBJ2-3; 8 nucleotides match TRBD2. Trimming removed 2 bases from V and 5 bases from J; junction bases left unmatched: 3. Germline lookup yields CDR1 ENHRY and CDR2 SYGVKD. The CDR3 extends over 14 amino acids. The CDR3 nucleotides read TGTGCCATCAGTGAGCGGGAGGGGAGAGATACGCAGTATTTT. Protein product: CAISEREGRDTQYF.

The chain employs TRBV5-4 and TRBJ2-5; possibly TRBD2 for D (6 bases). The CDR3 is made up of 17 amino acids. Looked up from germline, CDR1 is SGHNT and CDR2 is YYREEE (reference sequence). V was pared by 0 bases and J by 1 base, with 16 bases between. The CDR3 loop is CASSLGEKPGLQETQYF. In nucleotides, the CDR3 is TGTGCCAGCAGCTTGGGGGAGAAGCCGGGACTCCAAGAGACCCAGTACTTC. Together with reference TRBV5-4 and TRBJ2-5, the CDR3 gives the full variable domain: ETGVTQSPTHLIKTRGQQVTLRCSSQSGHNTVSWYQQALGQGPQFIFQYYREEENGRGNFPPRFSGLQFPNYSSELNVNALELDDSALYLCASSLGEKPGLQETQYFGPGTRLLVL.

CDR3 coding DNA: TGTGCCAGCAGACAGGGGCCTAATGAAAAACTGTTTTTT. Its protein is CASRQGPNEKLFF. V gene TRBV2 combines with J gene TRBJ1-4; 7 bases map to TRBD1. The germline gives CDR1 SNHLY, CDR2 FYNNEI. This CDR3 has 13 residues. V dropped 6 bases and J dropped 3; count of bases not matched to a gene: 1.

The genes are TRBV25-1 and TRBJ1-5; the match to TRBD1 covers 10 bases. CDR3 length: 16 residues. V shed 4 bases and J 2 bases; nucleotides not matched to a gene: 5. The germline V gene encodes CDR1 MGHDK and CDR2 SYGVNS. CDR3 DNA: TGTGCCAGCAGTGGAGACAGGGGGCCTGGCAATCAGCCCCAGCATTTT. Amino acid sequence: CASSGDRGPGNQPQHF.

The DNA for the CDR3 is TGTGCCAGCAGCGCCCCCCGGACAAACACCGGGGAGCTGTTTTTT. Protein: CASSAPRTNTGELFF. The chain recombines TRBV7-9 with TRBJ2-2, with D perhaps matching TRBD1 (5 bases). There are 15 residues in the CDR3. Germline-derived CDR1 and CDR2 are SEHNR and FQNEAQ (reference sequence). The V end was cut by 5 bases, the J end by 2 bases, with 12 bases between.

This clone has only one observation. This chain uses TRBV2 with TRBJ1-6; D is perhaps TRBD1 (6 bases). Trimming stripped 2 bases from V and 9 bases from J, with 11 bases between. Germline V gene sequence: CDR1 SNHLY, CDR2 FYNNEI. This CDR3 is built from 14 residues. This CDR3 is CASSEWGQGSPLHF. CDR3 bases: TGTGCCAGCAGTGAATGGGGGCAAGGTTCACCCCTCCACTTT. The entire variable domain, with the rest obtained from reference TRBV2 and TRBJ1-6, is as follows: EPEVTQTPSHQVTQMGQEVILRCVPISNHLYFYWYRQILGQKVEFLVSFYNNEISEKSEIFDDQFSVERPDGSNFTLKIRSTKLEDSAMYFCASSEWGQGSPLHFGNGTRLTVT.

As for this clone: This sample includes further DNA sequences coding for the same CDR3. The chain links TRBV6-1 to TRBJ1-1; no definite D call. V lost 3 bases and J lost 1, with 6 bases in between. This CDR3 region has 13 residues. Per germline, CDR1 MNHNS and CDR2 SASEGT. The CDR3 DNA follows: TGTGCCAGCAGTGAGAGGGAGAACACTGAAGCTTTCTTT. It translates to CASSERENTEAFF.

V is TRBV21-1 and J is TRBJ1-5; the table assigns TRBD1, which was not confirmed against the DNA. TRBV21-1 is a known pseudogene. This CDR3 has 17 amino acids. In nucleotides, the CDR3 is TGTGCCAGCGCCCAACATTTACAGGGGGCTCTGGATCAGCCCCAGCATTTT. Encoded protein: CASAQHLQGALDQPQHF.

The V gene is TRBV9, the J gene TRBJ1-2; 7 bases map to TRBD1. Germline CDR1 is SGDLS and CDR2 is YYNGEE. The ends lost 1 base at V and 8 bases at J; junction bases unmatched: 5. CDR3 length: 13 residues. The CDR3 region is CASSVTGQEGYTF. CDR3 bases: TGTGCCAGCAGCGTAACCGGACAGGAGGGCTACACCTTC.

The chain employs TRBV5-1 and TRBJ2-7, with a weak D call TRBD1 (5 bases). V lost 2 bases and J 7 bases, leaving 25 bases between the germline ends. Germline CDR1 reads SGHRS; CDR2 reads YFSETQ. This CDR3 comprises 17 residues. CDR3 sequence (DNA): TGCGCCAGCAGCTTCTCAAATGGGGCCAGTGGGGCGGAGGAGCAGTACTTC. Translated, it gives CASSFSNGASGAEEQYF. Variable domain in full (rest from reference TRBV5-1 and TRBJ2-7): KAGVTQTPRYLIKTRGQQVTLSCSPISGHRSVSWYQQTPGQGLQFLFEYFSETQRNKGNFPGRFSGRQFSNSRSEMNVSTLELGDSALYLCASSFSNGASGAEEQYFGPGTRLTVT.

The gene calls are TRBV19 and TRBJ2-1; TRBD2 is a possible D gene (5 bases). CDR1 is LNHDA, CDR2 SQIVND, per germline (reference sequence). Trimming took 6 bases from V and 7 from J, leaving 16 bases between them. This CDR3 is built from 14 residues. CDR3 residues: CASSWGVSSNEQFF. The CDR3 DNA reads as TGTGCCAGTAGCTGGGGAGTCTCATCGAATGAGCAGTTCTTC.